This passage covers 8 T cell receptor beta chains from one sample sequenced in a study of glioma-infiltrating T cells. Using RNA template, CDR3s of TCR alpha and beta were amplified with iRepertoire arm-PCR. Via MiXCR, TCRdb re-called the multiplex PCR reads, giving one row per CDR3 protein. The data contain fewer than 110,000 distinct CDR3 sequences, about 30% of them singletons. The sequenced material came from glioma tissue, nonneoplastic brain tissue, or PBMCs (not recorded which). These receptors originate from a human donor with low-grade glioma or glioblastoma, undergoing nonglioma brain surgery, or in good health (not recorded which).

In this sample, this clonotype turned up a few times. This may be a read error: a much more frequent sequence differs by one nucleotide. The chain recombines TRBV27 with TRBJ1-2, with 7 bases that match TRBD1. Per the germline V gene, CDR1 is MNHEY and CDR2 is SMNVEV (reference sequence). J lost 0 bases, V lost 5 bases, and 3 bases had no gene match. The CDR3 is 14 residues long. This chain's CDR3 is CASSPGQPNYGYTF. In DNA form, the CDR3 reads TGTGCCAGCAGTCCGGGACAGCCTAACTATGGCTACACCTTC.

The table lists this clonotype with many counts. The chain links TRBV12-3 or TRBV12-4 to TRBJ2-2, with 9 bases matching TRBD1. The CDR3 is made up of 14 amino acids. V gave up 5 bases and J gave up 7 bases; unmatched junction bases: 5. The DNA of the CDR3 is TGTGCCAGCAGTCCCGGACAGGGGAACGGGGAGCTGTTTTTT. Its translation is CASSPGQGNGELFF.

A note on this clonotype: A read error may explain this, as a much larger clone is one base away. The chain has TRBV11-2 and TRBJ2-7; D gene unclear. The CDR3 extends over 13 amino acids. Germline lookup yields CDR1 SGHAT and CDR2 FQNNGV. As DNA, the CDR3 is TGTGCCGGCAGCTCTAAAAGGAGTGACGAGCAGTACTTC. It encodes CAGSSKRSDEQYF.

This clonotype was seen repeatedly, ten times or more. The V call is TRBV3-1, the J call TRBJ2-1, with unresolved D. V was shortened by 1 base and J by 9 bases, with 7 bases between the two germline ends. The CDR3 loop spans 12 amino acids. CDR1 is LGHDT, CDR2 YNNKEL, per germline (reference sequence). The CDR3 protein is CASSQGSFEQFF. For the CDR3, the DNA is TGTGCCAGCAGCCAAGGTAGCTTTGAGCAGTTCTTC.

This clonotype appeared a few times. This chain connects TRBV28 to TRBJ2-3; TRBD2 matches 10 bases. The germline gives CDR1 MDHEN, CDR2 SYDVKM. The CDR3 has 15 amino acids. Germline trimming cut 8 bases from V and 4 bases from J; bases unmatched to any gene: 9. The CDR3 sequence: CASSGRSGGADTQYF. In DNA, the CDR3 is TGTGCCAGCTCCGGCCGAAGCGGGGGGGCAGATACGCAGTATTTT.

This clonotype occurred a few times. The chain couples TRBV7-9 to TRBJ2-3, with 12 positions matching TRBD2. The CDR3 is 15 amino acids. In germline, CDR1 is SEHNR, CDR2 FQNEAQ (reference sequence). Losses at the gene ends were 4 bases for V and 4 bases for J; bases not matched to a gene: 3. This chain's CDR3 is CASSSPSGGADTQYF. In DNA, the CDR3 is TGTGCCAGCAGCTCTCCTAGCGGGGGGGCAGATACGCAGTATTTT. Variable domain in full (rest from reference TRBV7-9 and TRBJ2-3): DTGVSQNPRHKITKRGQNVTFRCDPISEHNRLYWYRQTLGQGPEFLTYFQNEAQLEKSRLLSDRFSAERPKGSFSTLEIQRTEQGDSAMYLCASSSPSGGADTQYFGPGTRLTVL.

This clonotype was seen only a few times. This chain connects TRBV18 to TRBJ1-5; 9 bases fit TRBD1. The CDR3 totals 15 residues. Trimming took 6 bases from V and 4 from J; bases not matched to a gene: 7. The germline V gene has CDR1 KGHSH and CDR2 LQKENI. The CDR3 loop reads CASSSGTGLNQPQHF. For the CDR3, the DNA is TGTGCCAGCTCCTCCGGGACAGGGCTAAATCAGCCCCAGCATTTT.

This clonotype was counted between two and nine times. The chain combines TRBV4-1 with TRBJ1-2; D not certain. The CDR3 sequence is 13 residues long. CDR1 is MGHRA and CDR2 is YSYEKL in the germline V gene. V dropped 1 base and J dropped 9 bases, with 12 bases sitting between them. The CDR3 coding sequence is TGCGCCAGCAGCCAAGCTCCCGGGGATCGCTACACCTTC. Its translation is CASSQAPGDRYTF.